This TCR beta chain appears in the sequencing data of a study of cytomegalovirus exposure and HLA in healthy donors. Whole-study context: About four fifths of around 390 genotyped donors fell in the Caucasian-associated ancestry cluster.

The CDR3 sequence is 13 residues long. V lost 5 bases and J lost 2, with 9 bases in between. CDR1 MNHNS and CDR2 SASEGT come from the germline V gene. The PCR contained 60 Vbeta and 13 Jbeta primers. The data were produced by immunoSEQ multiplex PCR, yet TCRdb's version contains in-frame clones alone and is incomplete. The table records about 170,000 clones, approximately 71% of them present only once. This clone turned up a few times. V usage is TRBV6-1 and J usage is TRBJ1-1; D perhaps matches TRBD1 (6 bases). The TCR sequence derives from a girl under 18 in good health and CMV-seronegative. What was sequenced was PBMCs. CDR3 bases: TGTGCCAGCAGTAACAGGGAAAACACTGAAGCTTTCTTT. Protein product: CASSNRENTEAFF.